This T cell receptor beta chain was sequenced in a study of OX40 agonist ivuxolimab in advanced cancers. Turning to the study itself: Ivuxolimab, which is an agonistic anti-OX40 (CD134) antibody, was administered to the patients. Patients were infused with ivuxolimab every 2 weeks at 0.01 to 10 mg/kg.

This clone came up a few times. A history of autoimmune disease or systemic immunosuppression excluded patients. From germline, CDR1 is LNHNV and CDR2 YYDKDF (reference sequence). The CDR3 is 13 amino acids. Trimming took off 0 bases at V and 4 bases at J, with 7 bases between the two ends. The data were produced by immunoSEQ multiplex PCR, yet TCRdb's version contains in-frame clones alone and is incomplete. The sample shows 20,000 to 25,000 clones, approximately 86% of them seen only once. V is TRBV15 and J is TRBJ2-7; D not resolved. The TCR comes from an adult with an advanced solid tumor such as melanoma, head and neck, liver or kidney cancer. This specimen was CD4+ or CD8+ T cells sorted from blood, taken in a trial of the OX40 agonist ivuxolimab. The CDR3 DNA reads as TGTGCCACCAGCAGAGATCCAGGTTACGAGCAGTACTTC. Its protein is CATSRDPGYEQYF.